This entry features one TCR beta chain sequence. This specimen comes from a study of cytomegalovirus exposure and HLA in healthy donors. On the study more broadly: From approximately 170 million T cells, an earlier analysis saw approximately 110 million unique TCR beta sequences.

The PCR had 60 Vbeta and 13 Jbeta primers. Per the authors' pipeline: About 83 million unique TCR beta chains, roughly 10 million shared, were counted in a later analysis. This table comes from immunoSEQ multiplex PCR, and its TCRdb copy is limited to in-frame clones, with some not included. D and trimming were read from the DNA, whereas the V and J calls and clone size are those reported in that table. The top ten clones hold 2.7% of a sample with under 250,000 clones, around 86% of them seen once. This TCR came from a woman between 40 and 55 years old in good health and CMV-seronegative. Specimen: PBMCs.

The CDR3 DNA sequence: TGTGCCAGTAGTATGGGGTCAGGGAACCTGAACACTGAAGCTTTCTTT. It is translated as CASSMGSGNLNTEAFF. V gene TRBV19 combines with J gene TRBJ1-1, with a tentative D call TRBD1 (5 bases). The germline CDR1 and CDR2 sequences are LNHDA and SQIVND (reference sequence). V was clipped by 3 bases and J by 0 bases, with 14 bases between them. This CDR3 contains 16 residues.